Described below is a single TCR beta chain sequence and its context. The data derive from a study of blood T cell repertoires in COVID-19. Looking at the study overall: Italy, Spain and the United States were the sources of the convalescent and acute COVID-19 samples. In each case, the material was cDNA or gDNA derived from T cells, B-cell-depleted T cells, or PBMCs.

Per the germline V gene, CDR1 is MDHEN and CDR2 is SYDVKM. The CDR3 spans 15 residues. With 3 bases clipped from V and 4 bases from J, the junction kept 5 bases outside the gene matches. As handled by the study authors: Estimates of nucleated cell counts were drawn from the amplification of reference gene primers. Using immunoSEQ multiplex PCR, the repertoire was profiled, and TCRdb retains in-frame clones only, with some absent. D and trimming come from the DNA, and the V and J calls and clone size come from that table. This sample has roughly 410,000 clones, with approximately 90% found just once. Material for sequencing was peripheral blood. The sequence was collected from a woman in her thirties or forties with COVID-19, enrolled during active disease. The chain recombines TRBV28 with TRBJ1-3; 8 positions agree with TRBD1. In nucleotides, the CDR3 is TGTGCCAGCAGTTTCTACAGGGGGGCAGGAAACACCATATATTTT. This encodes CASSFYRGAGNTIYF.